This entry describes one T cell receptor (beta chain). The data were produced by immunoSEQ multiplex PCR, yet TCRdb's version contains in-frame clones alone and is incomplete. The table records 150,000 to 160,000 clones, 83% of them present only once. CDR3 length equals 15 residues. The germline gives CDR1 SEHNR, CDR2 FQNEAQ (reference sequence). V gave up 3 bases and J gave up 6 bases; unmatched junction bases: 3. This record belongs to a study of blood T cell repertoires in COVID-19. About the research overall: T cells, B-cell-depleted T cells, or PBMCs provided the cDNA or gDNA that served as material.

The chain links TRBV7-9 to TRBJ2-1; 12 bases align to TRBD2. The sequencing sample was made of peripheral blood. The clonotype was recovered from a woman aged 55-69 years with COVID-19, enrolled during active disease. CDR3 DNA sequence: TGTGCCAGCAGCTTTTTGACTAGCGGGGGCAATGAGCAGTTCTTC. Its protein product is CASSFLTSGGNEQFF. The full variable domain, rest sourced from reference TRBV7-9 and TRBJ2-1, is DTGVSQNPRHKITKRGQNVTFRCDPISEHNRLYWYRQTLGQGPEFLTYFQNEAQLEKSRLLSDRFSAERPKGSFSTLEIQRTEQGDSAMYLCASSFLTSGGNEQFFGPGTRLTVL.